This T cell receptor beta chain comes out of a study of T cells in localized non-small cell lung cancer. Study-wide results and limits: Tumor trailed uninvolved adjacent lung in T cell clonality, which peaked there. Elevated blood T cell density was associated with longer overall survival. There were a median around 59 of the top 100 tumor clones appearing in adjacent lung.

Assay used: immunoSEQ multiplex PCR; TCRdb lists only in-frame clones, some missing. The data contain around 67,000 clones, 85% to 90% of them singletons. Remarks on this clone: Its target is unknown.

With 5 bases clipped from V and 7 bases from J, the junction kept 8 bases outside the gene matches. Looked up from germline, CDR1 is SGHRS and CDR2 is YFSETQ. CDR3 length: 14 amino acids. V is TRBV5-1 and J is TRBJ2-3; 9 bases are a match to TRBD2. The clonotype comes from a woman aged 40 to 75 with stage I lung adenocarcinoma. The sample here was peripheral blood, taken before any cancer treatment. The CDR3, as DNA: TGCGCCAGCAGTCCCACTAGCGGGTTTTATACGCAGTATTTT. It is translated as CASSPTSGFYTQYF.